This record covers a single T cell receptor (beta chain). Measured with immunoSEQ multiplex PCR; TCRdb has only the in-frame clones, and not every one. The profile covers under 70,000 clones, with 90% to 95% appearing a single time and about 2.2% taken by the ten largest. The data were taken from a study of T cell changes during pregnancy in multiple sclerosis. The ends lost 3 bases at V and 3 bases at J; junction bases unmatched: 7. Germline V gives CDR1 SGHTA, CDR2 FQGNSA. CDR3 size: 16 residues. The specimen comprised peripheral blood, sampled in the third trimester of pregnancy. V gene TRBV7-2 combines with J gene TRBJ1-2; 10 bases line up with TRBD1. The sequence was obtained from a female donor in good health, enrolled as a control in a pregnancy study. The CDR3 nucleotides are TGTGCCAGCAGCTTGAACCGGGGACAGGGGCACTATGGCTACACCTTC. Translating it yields CASSLNRGQGHYGYTF.